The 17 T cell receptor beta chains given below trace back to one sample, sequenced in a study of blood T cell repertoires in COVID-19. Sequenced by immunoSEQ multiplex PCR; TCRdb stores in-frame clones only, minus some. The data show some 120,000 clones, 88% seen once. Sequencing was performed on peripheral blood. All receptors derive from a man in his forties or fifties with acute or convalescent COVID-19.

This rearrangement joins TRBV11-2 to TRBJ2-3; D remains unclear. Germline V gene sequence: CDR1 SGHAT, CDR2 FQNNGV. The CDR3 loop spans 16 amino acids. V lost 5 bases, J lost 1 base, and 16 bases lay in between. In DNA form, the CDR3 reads TGTGCCAGCAGCCCCGGCTATTGGCAGGGCACAGATACGCAGTATTTT. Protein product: CASSPGYWQGTDTQYF. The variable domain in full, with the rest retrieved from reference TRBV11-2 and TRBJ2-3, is EAGVAQSPRYKIIEKRQSVAFWCNPISGHATLYWYQQILGQGPKLLIQFQNNGVVDDSQLPKDRFSAERLKGVDSTLKIQPAKLEDSAVYLCASSPGYWQGTDTQYFGPGTRLTVL.

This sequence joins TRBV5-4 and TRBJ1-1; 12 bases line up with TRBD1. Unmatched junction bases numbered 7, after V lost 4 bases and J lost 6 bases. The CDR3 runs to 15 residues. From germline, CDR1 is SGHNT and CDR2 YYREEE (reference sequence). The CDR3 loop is CASSQGTGGISEAFF. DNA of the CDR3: TGTGCCAGCAGCCAAGGGACAGGGGGCATCTCTGAAGCTTTCTTT.

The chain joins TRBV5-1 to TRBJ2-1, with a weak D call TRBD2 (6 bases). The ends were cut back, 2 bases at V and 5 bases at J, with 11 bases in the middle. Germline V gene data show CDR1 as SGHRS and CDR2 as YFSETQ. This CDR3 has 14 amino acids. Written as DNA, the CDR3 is TGCGCCAGCAGCTTCGGGGGATTGAACAATGAGCAGTTCTTC. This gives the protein CASSFGGLNNEQFF. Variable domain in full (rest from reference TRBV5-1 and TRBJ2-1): KAGVTQTPRYLIKTRGQQVTLSCSPISGHRSVSWYQQTPGQGLQFLFEYFSETQRNKGNFPGRFSGRQFSNSRSEMNVSTLELGDSALYLCASSFGGLNNEQFFGPGTRLTVL.

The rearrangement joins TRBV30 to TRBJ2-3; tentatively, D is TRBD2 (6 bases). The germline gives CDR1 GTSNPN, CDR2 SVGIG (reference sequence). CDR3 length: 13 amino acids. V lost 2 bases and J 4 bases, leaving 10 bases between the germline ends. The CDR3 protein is CAWSPSGADTQYF. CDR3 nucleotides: TGTGCCTGGAGTCCCTCGGGGGCAGATACGCAGTATTTT.

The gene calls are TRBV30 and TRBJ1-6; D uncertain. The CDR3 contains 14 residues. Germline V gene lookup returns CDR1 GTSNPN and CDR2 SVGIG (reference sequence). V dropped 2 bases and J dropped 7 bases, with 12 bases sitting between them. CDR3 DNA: TGTGCCTGGAGTACTGGGCCGGTCAATTCACCCCTCCACTTT. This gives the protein CAWSTGPVNSPLHF.

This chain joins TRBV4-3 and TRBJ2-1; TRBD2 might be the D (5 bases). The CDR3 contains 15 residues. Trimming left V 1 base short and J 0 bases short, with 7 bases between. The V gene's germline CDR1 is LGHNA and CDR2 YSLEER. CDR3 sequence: CASSQATSSYNEQFF. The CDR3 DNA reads TGCGCCAGCAGCCAAGCCACTAGCTCCTACAATGAGCAGTTCTTC.

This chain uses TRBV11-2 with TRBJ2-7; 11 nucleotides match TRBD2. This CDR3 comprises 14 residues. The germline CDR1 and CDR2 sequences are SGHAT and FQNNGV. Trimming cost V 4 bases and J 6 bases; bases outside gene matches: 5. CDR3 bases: TGTGCCAGCAGCTGGGGACTAGCGGTTTCCGAGCAGTACTTC. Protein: CASSWGLAVSEQYF.

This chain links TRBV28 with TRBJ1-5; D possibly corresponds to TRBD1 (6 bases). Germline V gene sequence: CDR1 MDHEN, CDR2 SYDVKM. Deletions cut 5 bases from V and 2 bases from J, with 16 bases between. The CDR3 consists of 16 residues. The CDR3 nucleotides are TGTGCCAGCAGTCCCCCCGACAGGATGGGCAATCAGCCCCAGCATTTT. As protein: CASSPPDRMGNQPQHF.

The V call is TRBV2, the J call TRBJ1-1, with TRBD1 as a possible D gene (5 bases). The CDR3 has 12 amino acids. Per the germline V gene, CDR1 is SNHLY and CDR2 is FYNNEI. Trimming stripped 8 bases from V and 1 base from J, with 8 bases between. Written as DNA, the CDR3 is TGTGCCAGCGACAGAGAGAACACTGAAGCTTTCTTT. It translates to CASDRENTEAFF.

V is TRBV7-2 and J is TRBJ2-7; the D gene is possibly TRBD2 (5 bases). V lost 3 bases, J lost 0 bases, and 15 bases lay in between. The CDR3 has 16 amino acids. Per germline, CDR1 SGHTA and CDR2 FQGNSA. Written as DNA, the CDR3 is TGTGCCAGCAGCTTCCCCCTGCGGGCGAGCTCCTACGAGCAGTACTTC. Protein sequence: CASSFPLRASSYEQYF.

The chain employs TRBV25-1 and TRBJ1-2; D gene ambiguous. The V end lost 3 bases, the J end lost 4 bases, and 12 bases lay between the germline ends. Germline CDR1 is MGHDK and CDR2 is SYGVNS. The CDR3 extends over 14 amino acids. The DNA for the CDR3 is TGTGCCAGCAGTGACAGACTGCTCCTCTATGGCTACACCTTC. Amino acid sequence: CASSDRLLLYGYTF.

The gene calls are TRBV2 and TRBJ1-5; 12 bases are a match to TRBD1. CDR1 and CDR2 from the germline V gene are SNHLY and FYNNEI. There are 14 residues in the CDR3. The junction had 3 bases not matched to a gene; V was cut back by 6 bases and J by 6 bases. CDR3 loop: CASSGTGGTQPQHF. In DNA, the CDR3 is TGTGCCAGCAGCGGGACAGGGGGCACTCAGCCCCAGCATTTT. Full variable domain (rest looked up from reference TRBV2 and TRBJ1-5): EPEVTQTPSHQVTQMGQEVILRCVPISNHLYFYWYRQILGQKVEFLVSFYNNEISEKSEIFDDQFSVERPDGSNFTLKIRSTKLEDSAMYFCASSGTGGTQPQHFGDGTRLSIL.

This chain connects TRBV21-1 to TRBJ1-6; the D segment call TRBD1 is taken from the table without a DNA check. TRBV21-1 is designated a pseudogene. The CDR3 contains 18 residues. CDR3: CASSPPETGPEHNSPLHF. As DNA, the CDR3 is TGTGCCAGCAGCCCCCCCGAAACAGGGCCGGAACATAATTCACCCCTCCACTTT.

DNA of the CDR3: TGTGCCAGCAGCAAGGGACTAGCGGGACCGAACACCGGGGAGCTGTTTTTT. Protein sequence: CASSKGLAGPNTGELFF. The genes are TRBV5-5 and TRBJ2-2; 13 nucleotides align to TRBD2. Looked up from germline, CDR1 is SGHKS and CDR2 is YYEKEE (reference sequence). The ends lost 4 bases at V and 0 bases at J; junction bases unmatched: 3. This CDR3 has 17 amino acids.

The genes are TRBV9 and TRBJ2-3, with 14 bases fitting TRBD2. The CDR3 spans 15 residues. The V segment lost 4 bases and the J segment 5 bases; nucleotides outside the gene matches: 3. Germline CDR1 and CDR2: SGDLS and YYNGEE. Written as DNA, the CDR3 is TGTGCCAGCAGCCGTGGACTAGCGGGAGGAGATACGCAGTATTTT. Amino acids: CASSRGLAGGDTQYF.

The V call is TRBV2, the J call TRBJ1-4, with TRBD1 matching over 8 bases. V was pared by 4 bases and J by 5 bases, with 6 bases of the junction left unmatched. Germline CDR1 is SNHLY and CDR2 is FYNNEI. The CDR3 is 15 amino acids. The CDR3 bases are TGTGCCAGCAGTGTCGACAGGGGAGGGAATGAAAAACTGTTTTTT. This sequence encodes CASSVDRGGNEKLFF. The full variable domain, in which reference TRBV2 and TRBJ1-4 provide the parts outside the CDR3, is EPEVTQTPSHQVTQMGQEVILRCVPISNHLYFYWYRQILGQKVEFLVSFYNNEISEKSEIFDDQFSVERPDGSNFTLKIRSTKLEDSAMYFCASSVDRGGNEKLFFGSGTQLSVL.

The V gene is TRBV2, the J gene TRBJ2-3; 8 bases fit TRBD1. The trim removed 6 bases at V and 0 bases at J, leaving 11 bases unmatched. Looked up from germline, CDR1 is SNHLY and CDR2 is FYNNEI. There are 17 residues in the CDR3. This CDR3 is CASRNPTGVGSTDTQYF. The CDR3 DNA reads TGTGCCAGCAGGAACCCGACAGGGGTGGGGAGCACAGATACGCAGTATTTT.